In this sample, the clone carrying this T cell receptor beta chain turned up once. This entry comes from a study of CD8 T cells in Susac syndrome. The CDR3 totals 9 residues. The V end lost 8 bases, the J end lost 7 bases, and 4 bases lay between the germline ends. Germline CDR1 reads MDHEN; CDR2 reads SYDVKM. With random hexamers, 0.5 to 1 ug RNA was reverse transcribed. The authors amplified TCR beta CDR3 across 54 Vbeta and 13 Jbeta using immunoSEQ multiplex PCR. In TCRdb, the immunoSEQ multiplex PCR reads were re-called with MiXCR into one record per CDR3 protein. The sample contains 150,000 to 200,000 distinct CDR3 sequences, around 94% of which appear only once. Sequencing of TCR beta covered CD8+ and CD4+ T cells obtained from blood. TEMRA cells underwent FACS enrichment and CD8+ and CD4+ T cells underwent negative isolation.

The sequencing input was CD4+ T cells from PBMCs. J is TRBJ2-3 and V is TRBV28; D not resolved. The sequence came from a human donor in good health. The DNA of the CDR3 is TGTGCCAGCGGCAATACGCAGTATTTT. Translation: CASGNTQYF.